These T cell receptor beta chains were read from a single sample in a study of T cell repertoires and HLA-DP antigens. Only in-frame clones appear in the TCRdb table, and some are missing; sequencing was by immunoSEQ multiplex PCR. The sample has 3,500 to 4,000 clones, 76% seen once. Sequencing was performed on CD137- CD4+ T cells from cultured PBMCs. These receptors were collected from a young woman in good health and CMV-seronegative. The CDR3 runs from the conserved cysteine through the conserved F or W. D genes are given only for firm matches. Rows give clone size only sometimes, using once, few, many, or a class for an expanded clone.

J: TRBJ1-6
size: -
D: -
V: TRBV10-2
length: 15
CDR3: CASRHVGAYNSPLHF
DNA: TGCGCCAGCCGCCACGTCGGAGCTTATAATTCACCCCTCCACTTT

J: TRBJ2-7
size: -
D: -
V: TRBV2
length: 15
CDR3: CASSDSSGVAYEQYF
DNA: TGTGCCAGCAGTGATTCTTCGGGCGTCGCCTACGAGCAGTACTTC

J: TRBJ1-1
size: -
D: -
V: TRBV2
length: 12
CDR3: CASIRRNTEAFF
DNA: TGTGCCAGCATCCGACGTAACACTGAAGCTTTCTTT

J: TRBJ2-1
size: once
D: TRBD1
V: TRBV19
length: 13
CDR3: CASSSTGAEEQFF
DNA: TGTGCCAGTAGTTCAACAGGGGCAGAAGAGCAGTTCTTC

J: TRBJ2-4
size: once
D: -
V: TRBV7-9
length: 17
CDR3: CASSLMGAPLAKNIQYF
DNA: TGTGCCAGCAGCTTAATGGGAGCCCCCCTAGCCAAAAACATTCAGTACTTC

J: TRBJ2-5
size: -
D: TRBD2
V: TRBV5-6
length: 16
CDR3: CASSWGLARYQETQYF
DNA: TGTGCCAGCAGCTGGGGACTAGCGAGATACCAAGAGACCCAGTACTTC

J: TRBJ1-2
size: -
D: TRBD1
V: TRBV6-5
length: 15
CDR3: CASSYRRDRHYGYTF
DNA: TGTGCCAGCAGTTACCGGCGGGACAGACACTATGGCTACACCTTC

J: TRBJ1-3
size: -
D: -
V: TRBV4-1
length: 18
CDR3: CASSQVDLGLISGNTIYF
DNA: TGCGCCAGCAGCCAAGTCGACCTGGGACTGATCTCTGGAAACACCATATATTTT

J: TRBJ2-1
size: once
D: TRBD1
V: TRBV7-9
length: 18
CDR3: CASSPWDRVPITYNEQFF
DNA: TGTGCCAGCAGCCCTTGGGACAGGGTACCCATAACCTACAATGAGCAGTTCTTC

J: TRBJ1-3
size: -
D: TRBD1
V: TRBV2
length: 16
CDR3: CASSEVRGRSGNTIYF
DNA: TGTGCCAGCAGTGAGGTCAGGGGGCGATCTGGAAACACCATATATTTT

J: TRBJ1-1
size: -
D: -
V: TRBV6-1
length: 13
CDR3: CASSRGMETEAFF
DNA: TGTGCCAGCAGCAGGGGAATGGAAACTGAAGCTTTCTTT

J: TRBJ2-7
size: few
D: -
V: TRBV27
length: 15
CDR3: CASSSTTVPPYEQYF
DNA: TGTGCCAGCAGTTCGACGACAGTGCCGCCCTACGAGCAGTACTTC

J: TRBJ1-5
size: -
D: -
V: TRBV2
length: 13
CDR3: CASSMEGNQPQHF
DNA: TGTGCCAGCAGTATGGAGGGCAATCAGCCCCAGCATTTT

J: TRBJ2-5
size: -
D: TRBD1
V: TRBV7-9
length: 14
CDR3: CASSSGQGKETQYF
DNA: TGTGCCAGCAGTTCGGGACAGGGAAAGGAGACCCAGTACTTC

J: TRBJ2-1
size: few
D: -
V: TRBV7-2
length: 13
CDR3: CASRLGPNNEQFF
DNA: TGTGCCAGCAGGTTGGGGCCCAACAATGAGCAGTTCTTC

J: TRBJ1-5
size: -
D: -
V: TRBV28
length: 12
CDR3: CASSFWSQPQHF
DNA: TGTGCCAGCAGTTTTTGGTCTCAGCCCCAGCATTTT

J: TRBJ1-2
size: medium-sized
D: -
V: TRBV2
length: 13
CDR3: CASSEARGNGYTF
DNA: TGTGCCAGCAGTGAAGCTCGAGGGAACGGCTACACCTTC

J: TRBJ2-3
size: -
D: -
V: TRBV19
length: 14
CDR3: CASSWGSTGDTQYF
DNA: TGTGCCAGTAGTTGGGGTTCGACGGGAGATACGCAGTATTTT

J: TRBJ2-1
size: once
D: TRBD2
V: TRBV7-2
length: 16
CDR3: CASSFGSGSSYNEQFF
DNA: TGTGCCAGCAGCTTTGGTAGCGGGAGTTCCTACAATGAGCAGTTCTTC

J: TRBJ2-3
size: -
D: -
V: TRBV7-9
length: 13
CDR3: CASSLVGPDTQYF
DNA: TGTGCCAGCAGCTTAGTGGGTCCAGATACGCAGTATTTT

J: TRBJ2-7
size: -
D: -
V: TRBV18
length: 14
CDR3: CASSPGVVAGEQYF
DNA: TGTGCCAGCTCACCAGGTGTCGTCGCGGGCGAGCAGTACTTC

J: TRBJ2-7
size: -
D: -
V: TRBV7-9
length: 15
CDR3: CASSLDRRARNEQYF
DNA: TGTGCCAGCAGCTTAGACCGGAGGGCCCGGAACGAGCAGTACTTC

J: TRBJ1-6
size: once
D: -
V: TRBV7-2
length: 16
CDR3: CASSLNTGTFNSPLHF
DNA: TGTGCCAGCAGCTTAAATACAGGGACTTTCAATTCACCCCTCCACTTT

J: TRBJ2-6
size: medium-sized
D: TRBD1
V: TRBV2
length: 16
CDR3: CASSARGLSGANVLTF
DNA: TGTGCCAGCAGTGCCAGGGGGCTAAGCGGGGCCAACGTCCTGACTTTC

J: TRBJ1-5
size: -
D: -
V: TRBV2
length: 12
CDR3: CASSATNQPQHF
DNA: TGTGCCAGCAGCGCGACAAATCAGCCCCAGCATTTT

J: TRBJ2-5
size: -
D: TRBD1
V: TRBV7-6
length: 14
CDR3: CASSRQGGGETQYF
DNA: TGTGCCAGCAGCCGACAGGGGGGGGGCGAGACCCAGTACTTC

J: TRBJ2-7
size: few
D: -
V: TRBV5-6
length: 12
CDR3: CASSLRGYEQYF
DNA: TGTGCCAGCAGCTTGAGGGGCTACGAGCAGTACTTC